This T cell receptor (beta chain) is drawn from a study of immune evolution from preneoplasia to lung adenocarcinoma. Method: immunoSEQ multiplex PCR; TCRdb's copy keeps in-frame clones and lacks some. Here the sample spans 12,000 or so clones, more than 75% being singletons. Patients had resection in Japan or China between about 2013 and 2017. Germline CDR1 MNHNS, CDR2 SASEGT. The CDR3 is 18 residues long. The junction had 15 bases not matched to a gene; V was cut back by 2 bases and J by 7 bases. V usage is TRBV6-1 and J usage is TRBJ1-5; 9 bases fit TRBD1. The sequenced sample was FFPE tissue from an adenomatous hyperplasia lung lesion. Sample subset: atypical adenomatous hyperplasia (AAH), lung preneoplasia. The clonotype was recovered from a person aged 50 or older with lung adenocarcinoma. DNA for the CDR3: TGTGCCAGCAGTGAAATCGAGAGGAAGGGACAGGGATTCCAGCCCCAGCATTTT. This sequence encodes CASSEIERKGQGFQPQHF.